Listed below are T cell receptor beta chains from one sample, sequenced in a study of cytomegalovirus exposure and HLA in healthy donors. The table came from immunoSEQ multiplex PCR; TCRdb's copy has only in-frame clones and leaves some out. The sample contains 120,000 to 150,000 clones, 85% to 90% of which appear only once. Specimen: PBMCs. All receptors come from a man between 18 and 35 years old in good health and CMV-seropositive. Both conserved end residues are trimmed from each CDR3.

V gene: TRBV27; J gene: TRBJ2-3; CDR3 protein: ASSSTSGKNTQY
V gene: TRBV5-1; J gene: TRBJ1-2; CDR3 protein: ASSPPGQNYGYT
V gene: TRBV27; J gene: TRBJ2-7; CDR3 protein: ASSFFYEQY
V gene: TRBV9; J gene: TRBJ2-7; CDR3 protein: ASSPRTSRLEQY
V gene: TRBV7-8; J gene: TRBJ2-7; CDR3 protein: ASSSFGLAGGGDEQY
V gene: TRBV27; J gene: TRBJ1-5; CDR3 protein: ASRTVYSNQPQH
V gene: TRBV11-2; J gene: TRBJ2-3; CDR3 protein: ASSLGGSTSTDTQY
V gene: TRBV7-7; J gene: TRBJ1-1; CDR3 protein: ASSLRGDTEAF
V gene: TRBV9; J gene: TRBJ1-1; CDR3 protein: ASSVSPQANTEAF
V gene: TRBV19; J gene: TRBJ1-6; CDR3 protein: ASSIDLRGSSPLH
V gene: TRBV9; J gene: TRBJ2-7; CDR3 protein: ASSVSSGGPYEQY
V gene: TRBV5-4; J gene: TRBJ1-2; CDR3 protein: ASQGLVTGYT
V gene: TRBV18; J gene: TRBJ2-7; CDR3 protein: ASSPSRDSYEQY
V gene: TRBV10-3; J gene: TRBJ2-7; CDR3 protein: AISTGLPYEQY
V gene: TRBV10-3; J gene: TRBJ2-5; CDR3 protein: AISSGGAETQY
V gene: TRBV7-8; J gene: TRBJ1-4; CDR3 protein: ASSYLLGGGEKLF
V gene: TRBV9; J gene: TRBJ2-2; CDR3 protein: ASSVGSGGAPGELF
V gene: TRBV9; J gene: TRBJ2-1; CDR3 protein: ASSVGGASYNEQF
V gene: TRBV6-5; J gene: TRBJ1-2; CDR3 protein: ASSKRQDYGYT
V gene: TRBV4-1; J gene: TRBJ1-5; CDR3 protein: ASSQVGRRAGGNQPQH
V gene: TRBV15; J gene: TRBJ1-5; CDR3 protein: ATSSRDRGPNQPQH
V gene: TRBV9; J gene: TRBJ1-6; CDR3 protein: ASSVAPGENSPLH
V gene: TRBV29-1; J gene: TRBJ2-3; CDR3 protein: SVRGGEDTQY
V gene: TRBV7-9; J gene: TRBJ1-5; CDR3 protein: ASSLARGFSNQPQH
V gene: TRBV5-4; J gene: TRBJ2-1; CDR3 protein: ASSLAFDNEQF
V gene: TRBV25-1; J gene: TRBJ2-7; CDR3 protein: ASSSTSGATYEQY
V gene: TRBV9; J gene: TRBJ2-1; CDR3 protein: ASSVLGSGAYNEQF
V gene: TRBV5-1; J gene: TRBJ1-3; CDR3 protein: ASSSDRGLGNTIY
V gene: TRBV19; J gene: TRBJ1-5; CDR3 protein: ASGAGSRNQPQH
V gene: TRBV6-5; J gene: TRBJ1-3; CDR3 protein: ASSSDSRSGNTIY
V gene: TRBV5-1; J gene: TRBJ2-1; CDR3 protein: ASSSGTGYNEQF
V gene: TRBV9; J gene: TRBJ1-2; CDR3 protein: ASSPWGAGGYGYT
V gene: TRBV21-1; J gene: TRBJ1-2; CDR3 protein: ASSLIEDRGSYGYT
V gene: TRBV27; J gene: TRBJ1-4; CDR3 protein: ASSGTAFNEKLF
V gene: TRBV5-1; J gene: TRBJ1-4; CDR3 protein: ASSFQGLRNEELF
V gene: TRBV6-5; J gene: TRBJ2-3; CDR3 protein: ASSARGIDTQY
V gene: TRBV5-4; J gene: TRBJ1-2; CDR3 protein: ASSFSRGGYT
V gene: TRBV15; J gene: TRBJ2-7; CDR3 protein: ATSRGGVAGAYEQY
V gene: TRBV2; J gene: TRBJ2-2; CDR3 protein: ASSQTGTPAGELF
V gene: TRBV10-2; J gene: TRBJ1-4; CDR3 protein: ASSRDRGEKLF
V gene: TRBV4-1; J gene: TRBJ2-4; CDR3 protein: ASREALAKNIQY
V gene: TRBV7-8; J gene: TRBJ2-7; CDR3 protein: ASSLVKGQGSYEQY
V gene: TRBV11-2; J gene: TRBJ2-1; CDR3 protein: ASSTQSGRSYNEQF
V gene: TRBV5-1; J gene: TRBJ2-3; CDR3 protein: ASSRDRGFTDTQY
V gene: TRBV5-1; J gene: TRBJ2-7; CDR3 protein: ASRPREAYEQY
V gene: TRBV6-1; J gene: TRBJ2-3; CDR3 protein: ASSEQGQGVGDTQY
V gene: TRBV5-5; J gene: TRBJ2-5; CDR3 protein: ASRQKGERETQY